The sequence of this T cell receptor beta chain was determined in a study of patients and donors after allogeneic stem cell transplantation. The CDR3 is made up of 16 amino acids. V lost 10 bases to trimming and J lost 4 bases, with 22 bases between them. This clonotype showed up just a few times. TCRdb reprocessed the RT-PCR reads with MiXCR, giving one entry per CDR3 protein. The data show approximately 61,000 distinct CDR3 sequences, about an eighth seen once. The sequenced sample consisted of blood, either unsorted or a sorted T cell fraction (not recorded which). The origin of this receptor is a human donor who was either an allogeneic HSCT recipient or a stem cell or donor lymphocyte infusion donor (not recorded which). It is not recorded whose cells these are; they may come from a transplant donor. The J gene is TRBJ2-2, the V gene TRBV12-3 or TRBV12-4; D could derive from TRBD1 or TRBD2 (5 bases each). CDR3 in DNA: TGTGCCACCTCGGGGCCGAGGGAAGGTGGCACCGGGGAGCTGTTTTTT. Amino acids: CATSGPREGGTGELFF.